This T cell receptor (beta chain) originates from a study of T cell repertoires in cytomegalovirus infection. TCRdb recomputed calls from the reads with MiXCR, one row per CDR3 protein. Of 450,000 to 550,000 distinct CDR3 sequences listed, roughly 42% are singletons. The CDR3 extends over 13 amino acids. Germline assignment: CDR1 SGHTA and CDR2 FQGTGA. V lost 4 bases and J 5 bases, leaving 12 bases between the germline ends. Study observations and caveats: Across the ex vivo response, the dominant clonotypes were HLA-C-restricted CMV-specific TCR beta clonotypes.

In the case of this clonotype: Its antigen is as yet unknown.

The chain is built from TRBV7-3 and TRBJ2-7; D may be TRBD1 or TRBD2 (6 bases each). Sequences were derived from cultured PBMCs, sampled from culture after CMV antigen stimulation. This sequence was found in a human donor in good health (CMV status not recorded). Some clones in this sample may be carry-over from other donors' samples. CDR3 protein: CASSSRGGHEQYF. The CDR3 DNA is TGTGCCAGCAGCTCCAGGGGAGGCCACGAGCAGTACTTC.